These 16 T cell receptor beta chains share one sample of origin, sequenced in a study of regulatory T cells in long-lasting Graves disease. Combining iRepertoire HTBI primers with Arm-PCR of CDR3 regions, the authors built TCR beta libraries. Via MiXCR, TCRdb re-called the multiplex PCR reads, giving one row per CDR3 protein. The table has 700,000 or so distinct CDR3 sequences, around 30% seen once. Time point indicated: persistent/refractory GD, antithyroid drugs over 5 years with positive TRAb. PBMC-extracted RNA yielded the TCR library. The material was peripheral blood mononuclear cells (PBMCs), obtained when the disease was refractory, from a patient treated with antithyroid drugs. The receptor source for this set is a female donor with Graves disease.

This clonotype was observed at least ten times. CDR3: CASSYTPGGSYGYTF. CDR3 sequence (DNA): TGTGCCAGCAGTTACACCCCCGGGGGTAGCTATGGCTACACCTTC. The V and J genes are TRBV6-5 and TRBJ1-2; D possibly corresponds to TRBD1 (5 bases). V was pared by 2 bases and J by 4 bases, with 14 bases between. The CDR3 extends over 15 amino acids. Germline CDR1 is MNHEY and CDR2 is SVGAGI.

This clonotype appeared a few times. The V call is TRBV7-3, the J call TRBJ1-4; TRBD1 aligns across 10 bases. Trimming took 3 bases from V and 5 from J; bases not matched to a gene: 3. The CDR3 contains 15 residues. Germline V gene sequence: CDR1 SGHTA, CDR2 FQGTGA. This chain's CDR3 is CASSLTGGWNEKLFF. The CDR3 bases are TGTGCCAGCAGCTTGACAGGGGGCTGGAATGAAAAACTGTTTTTT.

This clonotype was counted a few times. The rearrangement uses TRBV5-1 and TRBJ1-2; D remains unclear. Deletions cut 0 bases from V and 2 bases from J, with 11 bases between. Germline CDR1 reads SGHRS; CDR2 reads YFSETQ. The CDR3 totals 15 residues. The CDR3 here is CASSLGHQTNYGYTF. CDR3 sequence (DNA): TGCGCCAGCAGCTTGGGACACCAAACCAACTATGGCTACACCTTC.

Here the CDR3 reads CASRPPRESYGYTF. DNA of the CDR3: TGTGCCAGCAGACCTCCCAGGGAGAGCTATGGCTACACCTTC. V and J are TRBV7-9 and TRBJ1-2; D possibly corresponds to TRBD1 (5 bases). Germline lookup yields CDR1 SEHNR and CDR2 FQNEAQ (reference sequence). The CDR3 contains 14 residues. The V gene lost 6 bases and the J gene lost 4 bases, with 15 bases spanning the gap.

This rearrangement joins TRBV7-9 to TRBJ1-4; no clear D gene. Germline CDR1 reads SEHNR; CDR2 reads FQNEAQ (reference sequence). This CDR3 region has 15 residues. Trimming cost V 5 bases and J 7 bases, with 17 bases left between them. The CDR3 nucleotides read TGTGCCAGCAGCCGGTTTGGGGAGAGTAGTGAAAAACTGTTTTTT. It encodes CASSRFGESSEKLFF.

This rearrangement joins TRBV5-4 to TRBJ2-2, with D hard to call. Deletions cut 5 bases from V and 4 bases from J, with 15 bases between. The CDR3 length is 15 residues. Germline V gene sequence: CDR1 SGHNT, CDR2 YYREEE (reference sequence). For the CDR3, the DNA is TGTGCCAGCAGTCGCTTAGGCGCGGTCACCGGGGAGCTGTTTTTT. As protein: CASSRLGAVTGELFF.

The chain couples TRBV18 to TRBJ1-2; 7 bases match TRBD1. This CDR3 has 14 residues. Germline V CDR1 and CDR2: KGHSH, LQKENI. V lost 4 bases and J lost 8; bases outside the gene matches: 10. CDR3 nucleotide sequence: TGTGCCAGCTCACAAGGGACAGTTCGATTCGGCTACACCTTC. Protein: CASSQGTVRFGYTF.

As DNA, the CDR3 is TGTGCCAGCAGTTTACCGGGACAGGGGAAGCCCCAGCATTTT. This codes for CASSLPGQGKPQHF. This chain joins TRBV28 and TRBJ1-5; 10 positions agree with TRBD1. The germline CDR1 and CDR2 sequences are MDHEN and SYDVKM. The CDR3 totals 14 residues. V gave up 2 bases and J gave up 8 bases; unmatched junction bases: 3.

The chain employs TRBV29-1 and TRBJ2-1, with D uncertain. Per the germline V gene, CDR1 is SQVTM and CDR2 is ANQGSEA. There are 13 residues in the CDR3. Trimming left V 3 bases short and J 5 bases short, with 11 bases between. The DNA for the CDR3 is TGCAGCGTTGACCCAGGCAGCGACAATGAGCAGTTCTTC. Translation gives CSVDPGSDNEQFF.

The chain is built from TRBV30 and TRBJ2-7, with D perhaps TRBD1 (6 bases). CDR3 length equals 13 residues. The ends were cut back, 0 bases at V and 4 bases at J, with 10 bases in the middle. Germline V gives CDR1 GTSNPN, CDR2 SVGIG (reference sequence). CDR3 residues: CAWSVTGPYEQYF. The CDR3 DNA reads as TGTGCCTGGAGTGTGACAGGCCCTTACGAGCAGTACTTC.

The chain uses TRBV29-1 and TRBJ1-2; 8 bases agree with TRBD1. The CDR3 is 15 residues long. Unmatched junction bases numbered 7, after V lost 0 bases and J lost 4 bases. Germline V lookup: CDR1 SQVTM, CDR2 ANQGSEA. The CDR3 sequence: CSVEDDRGERYGYTF. The CDR3, as DNA: TGCAGCGTTGAAGACGACAGGGGAGAGCGCTATGGCTACACCTTC.

This clonotype occurred many times. The rearrangement links TRBV27 to TRBJ2-5; D not resolved. There are 13 residues in the CDR3. The germline gives CDR1 MNHEY, CDR2 SMNVEV (reference sequence). Trimming removed 3 bases at V and 5 bases at J, with 10 bases between. CDR3 bases: TGTGCCAGCAGTTTCGCTAACGGCGAGACCCAGTACTTC. Translation gives CASSFANGETQYF.

Written as DNA, the CDR3 is TGTGCCATCAGTGCTTCCCCGAACACTGAAGCTTTCTTT. Its translation is CAISASPNTEAFF. V usage is TRBV10-3 and J usage is TRBJ1-1; D is unresolved. V shed 4 bases and J shed 1 base, with 7 bases lying between them. The germline CDR1 and CDR2 sequences are ENHRY and SYGVKD. CDR3 length: 13 residues.

The chain carries TRBV20-1 and TRBJ1-1, with D tentatively TRBD1 (5 bases). The V gene lost 4 bases and the J gene lost 1 base, with 13 bases spanning the gap. This CDR3 contains 14 residues. Germline CDR1 is DFQATT and CDR2 is SNEGSKA (reference sequence). CDR3 bases: TGCAGTGCTACCCCCCGACAGAGGAACACTGAAGCTTTCTTT. It translates to CSATPRQRNTEAFF.

This clonotype was observed at least ten times. The rearrangement uses TRBV12-3 or TRBV12-4 and TRBJ2-7; D call uncertain. This CDR3 has 14 residues. Trimming cost V 2 bases and J 7 bases, with 15 bases left between them. CDR3 DNA: TGTGCCAGCAGTTTACTTGACCAGTCTGCGGAGCAGTACTTC. This codes for CASSLLDQSAEQYF.

This clonotype showed up just a few times. This chain links TRBV5-1 with TRBJ1-3; D perhaps matches TRBD1 (5 bases). This CDR3 comprises 18 residues. V lost 0 bases, J lost 3 bases, and 19 bases lay in between. Germline V CDR1 and CDR2: SGHRS, YFSETQ. Here the CDR3 DNA reads TGCGCCAGCAGCTTGGTTATCGGGCAGGCGGGACGTGGAAACACCATATATTTT. This sequence encodes CASSLVIGQAGRGNTIYF.